The present TCR beta chain was sequenced within a study of T-cell reconstitution after alpha-beta-depleted transplantation in children listed by TCRdb under 2016. Background on the whole study: Using TCR repertoire profiling, the study quantitatively followed how T-cell immune reconstitution unfolded in children after TCRalphabeta/CD19-depleted allogeneic hematopoietic cell transplantation. Study-level results and caveats: Over the following months the frequencies of hyperexpanded clones went down, and after one year T-cell counts and TCRbeta diversity were mostly credited to newly produced T cells. About two months after transplant, the apparently early recovery of alphabetaT-cell counts reportedly depended on just several hundred clones that had expanded rapidly and came from non-depleted graft cells. The high TCRbeta diversity at day 60 in some patients was ascribed to recipient T cells and intrathymic progenitors that had survived conditioning.

A few counts support this clonotype. Its antigen is still unknown. No base quality values were provided; no much bigger clone lies one nucleotide off. Library prep was done by PCR. TCRdb shows the sequencer as Illumina HiSeq 2500. TCR library preparation used molecular barcoding, with unique molecular identifiers applied to normalize quantification of the TCRbeta repertoire. TCRdb handled the public reads itself, with Q25 trimming in fastp and clone calling in MiXCR, and kept productive beta chains. Rows with one shared CDR3 protein collapse into an entry with the most common genes and DNA. The sample data list around 700,000 distinct CDR3 sequences, and less than 15% of these were observed just once. Around 0.79% of the sample lies in the top ten. In the paper's terms, the treatment or condition label means: allogeneic hematopoietic cell transplantation with graft depleted of TCRalphabeta T cells and CD19 B cells. TCRalphabeta/CD19-depleted allogeneic hematopoietic cell grafts were given to the transplant recipients, all of whom were children.

Sequenced here: PBMCs, sampled before TCRalphabeta/CD19-depleted stem cell transplant. The origin of this receptor is a girl aged 2 to 10 with congenital amegakaryocytic thrombocytopenia, due to receive a stem cell transplant.

Here is the DNA: TGTGCCAGCAGCTTGTTACTAGCGGACCACAATGAGCAGTTCTTC. Its product reads: CASSLLLADHNEQFF. The chain joins TRBV5-6 to TRBJ2-1; 8 bases in the junction line up with TRBD2. V and J are trimmed by 1 base and 5 bases, and the gene matches miss 5 bases of the junction. Its CDR3 holds 15 amino acids, cysteine through phenylalanine. Only the CDR3 part of the read is kept: 45 bases, read in frame from the first base. In the germline V gene, CDR1 corresponds to SGHDT and CDR2 to YYEEEE. With the portions outside the CDR3 filled from the reference TRBV5-6 and TRBJ2-1 genes, the complete variable region becomes DAGVTQSPTHLIKTRGQQVTLRCSPKSGHDTVSWYQQALGQGPQFIFQYYEEEERQRGNFPDRFSGHQFPNYSSELNVNALLLGDSALYLCASSLLLADHNEQFFGPGTRLTVL.